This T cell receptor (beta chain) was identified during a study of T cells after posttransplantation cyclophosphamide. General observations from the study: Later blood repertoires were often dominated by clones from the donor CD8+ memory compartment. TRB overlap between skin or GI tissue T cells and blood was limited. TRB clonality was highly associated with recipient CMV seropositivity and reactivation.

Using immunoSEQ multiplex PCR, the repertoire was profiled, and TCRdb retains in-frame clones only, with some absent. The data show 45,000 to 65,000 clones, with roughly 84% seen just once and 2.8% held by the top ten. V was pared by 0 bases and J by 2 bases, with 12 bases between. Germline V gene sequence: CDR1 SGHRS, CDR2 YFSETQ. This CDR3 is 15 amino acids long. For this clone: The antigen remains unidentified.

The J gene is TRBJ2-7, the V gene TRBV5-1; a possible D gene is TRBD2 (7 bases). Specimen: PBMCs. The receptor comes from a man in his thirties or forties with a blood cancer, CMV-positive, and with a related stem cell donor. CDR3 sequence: CASSLGGGAPYEQYF. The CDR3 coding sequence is TGCGCCAGCAGCTTGGGAGGGGGGGCCCCCTACGAGCAGTACTTC.